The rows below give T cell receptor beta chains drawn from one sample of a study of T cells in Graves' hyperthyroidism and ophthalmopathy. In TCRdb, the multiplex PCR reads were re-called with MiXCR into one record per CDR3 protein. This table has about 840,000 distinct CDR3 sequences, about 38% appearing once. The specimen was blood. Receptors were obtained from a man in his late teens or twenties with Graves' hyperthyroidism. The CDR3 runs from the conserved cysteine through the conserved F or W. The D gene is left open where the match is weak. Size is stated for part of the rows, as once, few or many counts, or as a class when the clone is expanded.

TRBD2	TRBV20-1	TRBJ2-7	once	TGCAGTGCTAGACCTCTAGCGGGGACAATTTCCTACGAGCAGTACTTC	CSARPLAGTISYEQYF
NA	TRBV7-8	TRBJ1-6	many	TGTGCCAGCAGCTTAGGAGTAGGAGGACGGAATTCACCCCTCCACTTT	CASSLGVGGRNSPLHF
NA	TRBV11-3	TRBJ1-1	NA	TGTGCCAGCAGCTTAGAGACGGGAGGAGCTTTCTTT	CASSLETGGAFF
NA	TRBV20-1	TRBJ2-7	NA	TGCAGTGCTCTCAGGGCCAGGGGGGGCGAGCAGTACTTC	CSALRARGGEQYF
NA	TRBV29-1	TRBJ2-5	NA	TGCAGCGTTGAAGATCGAGTAACAGGTTTGGGAGAGACCCAGTACTTC	CSVEDRVTGLGETQYF
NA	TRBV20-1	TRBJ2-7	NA	TGCAGTGCTAGGCCGCCCGAAGGGGGAGGACCCTACGAGCAGTACTTC	CSARPPEGGGPYEQYF
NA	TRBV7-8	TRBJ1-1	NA	TGTGCCAGCAGCTTAGCCTCCTCCGTAGGGTCACCTGAAGCTTTCTTT	CASSLASSVGSPEAFF
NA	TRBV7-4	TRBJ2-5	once	TGTGCCAGCAGCTTACCGGGCGGGGTACAGTACTTC	CASSLPGGVQYF
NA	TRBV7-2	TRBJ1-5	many	TGTGCCAGCAGCCCAGGGTGGGCAGGTCAGCCCCAGCATTTT	CASSPGWAGQPQHF
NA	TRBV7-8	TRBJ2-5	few	TGCGCCAGCAGCCATCAGCGGGTATCAGGAGAGACCCAGTACTTC	CASSHQRVSGETQYF
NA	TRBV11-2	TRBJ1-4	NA	TGTGCCAGCAGCTCCTACCACAGACCCCCGATGAAACTGTTTTTT	CASSSYHRPPMKLFF
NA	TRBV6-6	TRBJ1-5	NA	TGTGCCAGCAGTACCCGATTGGTGGGGAATCAGCCCCAGCATTTT	CASSTRLVGNQPQHF
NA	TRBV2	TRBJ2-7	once	TGTGCCAGCAGTTTCGCGCCCGGAGGGATGTACGAGCAGTACTTC	CASSFAPGGMYEQYF
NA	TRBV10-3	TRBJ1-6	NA	TGTGCCATCAGTGAGGGTACTCCACCCCTCCACTTT	CAISEGTPPLHF
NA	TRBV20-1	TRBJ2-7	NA	TGCAGTGCTGCCCGGGACTGGTCCTACGAGCAGTACTTC	CSAARDWSYEQYF
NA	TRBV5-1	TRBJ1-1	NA	TGCGCCAGCAGCTTCTGGGACATGAACACTGAAGCTTTCTTT	CASSFWDMNTEAFF
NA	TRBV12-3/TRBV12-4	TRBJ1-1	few	TGTGCCAGCAACCTCTGGGGCACTGAAGCTTTCTTT	CASNLWGTEAFF
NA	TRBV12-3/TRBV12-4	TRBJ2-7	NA	TGTGCCAGCAGTTTGGTGGAGCCTCTAAGCGAGCAGTACTTC	CASSLVEPLSEQYF
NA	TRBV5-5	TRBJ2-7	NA	TGTGCCAGCAGCACGACAGCACCCTACGAGCAGTACTTC	CASSTTAPYEQYF
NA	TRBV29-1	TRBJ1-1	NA	TGCAGCGTGAGAGAGAGGGCGGCGGACACTGAAGCTTTCTTT	CSVRERAADTEAFF
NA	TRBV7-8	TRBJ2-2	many	TGTGCCAGCAGCTTGCCCAGCACCGGGGAGCTGTTTTTT	CASSLPSTGELFF
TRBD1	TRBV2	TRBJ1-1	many	TGTGCCAGCAGGGAGACAGGGGAGTTGAACACTGAAGCTTTCTTT	CASRETGELNTEAFF
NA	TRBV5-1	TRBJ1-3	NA	TGCGCCAGCAGCTTCGCAACAGGTACCTCTGGAAACACCATATATTTT	CASSFATGTSGNTIYF
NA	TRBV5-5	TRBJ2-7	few	TGCGCCAGCAGCCAACAGGGAGGCGCCTACGAGCAGTACTTC	CASSQQGGAYEQYF
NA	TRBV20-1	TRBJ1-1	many	TGCAGTGCTCGTCGGGTGGGCACTGAAGCTTTCTTT	CSARRVGTEAFF
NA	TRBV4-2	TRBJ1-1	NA	TGTGCCAGCAGCCAAGGCCCGGAGCCGAACACTGAAGCTTTCTTT	CASSQGPEPNTEAFF
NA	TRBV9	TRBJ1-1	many	TGTGCCAGCAGCGTAGGCGGCAGCGGGTATGAAGCTTTCTTT	CASSVGGSGYEAFF
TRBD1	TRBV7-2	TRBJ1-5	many	TGTGCCAGCAGCCCTCGGACAGGGGGCAATCAGCCCCAGCATTTT	CASSPRTGGNQPQHF
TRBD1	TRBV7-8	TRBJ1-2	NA	TGTGCCAGCAGCTCAGGGACAGATATCTATGGCTACACCTTC	CASSSGTDIYGYTF
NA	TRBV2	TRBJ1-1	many	TGTGCCAGCAGTGACTCCGGGATGAACACTGAAGCTTTCTTT	CASSDSGMNTEAFF
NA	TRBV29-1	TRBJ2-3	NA	TGCAGCGTTGAATCCGCGGGCGGGGATACGCAGTATTTT	CSVESAGGDTQYF
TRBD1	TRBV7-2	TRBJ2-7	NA	TGTGCCAGCAGCCCTGGACAGGGTAAGACCTACAAGCAGTACTTC	CASSPGQGKTYKQYF
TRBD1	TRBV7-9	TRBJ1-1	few	TGTGCCAGCAGCTCGGAACAGGGGGGGAACACTGAAGCTTTCTTT	CASSSEQGGNTEAFF